This entry describes one T cell receptor (beta chain). Its target is not known. The data were obtained in a study of vaccination effects on CD4 cells after COVID-19. Deletions cut 2 bases from V and 3 bases from J, with 7 bases between. The CDR3 contains 13 residues. Germline loops: CDR1 SGHTA, CDR2 FQGTGA. The protocol was immunoSEQ multiplex PCR, while the TCRdb copy is restricted to in-frame clones and leaves out a portion. The table records roughly 70,000 clones, roughly 79% of them present only once. Peptide-pool stimulation followed by sequencing identified expanded antigen-specific CD4+ clonotypes in the ViraFEST assay. Scientists isolated CD4+ T cells after a roughly ten-day culture period ended. Two-dose BNT162b2 or mRNA-1273 vaccination was given to participants.

Source: CD4+ T cells from PBMCs cultured with HCoV-OC43 spike peptides, taken after COVID-19 vaccination. Sample subset: HCoV-OC43 spike overlapping peptide pool stimulation. The chain recombines TRBV7-3 with TRBJ1-1; the D is unclear. The receptor was isolated from a human donor who received a COVID-19 vaccine. The CDR3 protein is CASSLYRHTEAFF. Written as DNA, the CDR3 is TGTGCCAGCAGCTTATACCGTCACACTGAAGCTTTCTTT.